This is a list of T cell receptor beta chains from one sample in a study of low-dose radiotherapy and immunotherapy resistance in tumors. A single record per CDR3 protein comes from TCRdb applying MiXCR to the reads. This sample has 55,000 to 80,000 distinct CDR3 sequences; about 25% occur once, and the top ten carry about 6.6%. The input for sequencing was PBMCs, taken before treatment. These TCRs come from a male donor with rectosigmoid adenocarcinoma. The CDR3 runs from the conserved cysteine through the conserved F or W. A D gene is named only where the DNA matches it firmly. Clone sizes are given selectively: once, few, many, or a class where the clone is expanded.

D gene	CDR3 length	V gene	J gene	clone size	CDR3 DNA	CDR3 protein
TRBD2	15	TRBV9	TRBJ2-5	.	TGTGCCAGCAGCGCCCCGGGACTAGCGGGAGGGGAGCAGTACTTC	CASSAPGLAGGEQYF
TRBD1	14	TRBV3-1	TRBJ2-7	many	TGTGCCAGCAGCCAAGCGGACAGGGCTTTCGAGCAGTACTTC	CASSQADRAFEQYF
TRBD1	15	TRBV5-1	TRBJ2-2	many	TGCGCCAGAAGACGCTCCACAGGGGGTACCGGGGAGCTGTTTTTT	CARRRSTGGTGELFF
TRBD2	17	TRBV20-1	TRBJ2-7	.	TGCAGTGCTAGAGCAGCGGGGGCCACTCCGCGCTCCTACGAGCAGTACTTC	CSARAAGATPRSYEQYF
TRBD1	15	TRBV20-1	TRBJ2-7	many	TGCAGTGCTAGAAGGGGGACAGGGGGATCCTACGAGCAGTACTTC	CSARRGTGGSYEQYF
TRBD2	16	TRBV5-3	TRBJ2-7	.	TGTGCCAGCAGCTTGGATGTGACTAGCGGGAGAGACGAGCAGTACTTC	CASSLDVTSGRDEQYF
TRBD2	15	TRBV5-1	TRBJ2-1	once	TGCGCCAGCACCCAGGAGCGGGGGGGCCTCAATGAGCAGTTCTTC	CASTQERGGLNEQFF
TRBD1	14	TRBV7-2	TRBJ2-1	many	TGTGCCAGCAGCCAATGGACAGGTACGAATGAGCAGTTCTTC	CASSQWTGTNEQFF
TRBD1	19	TRBV28	TRBJ2-6	many	TGTGCCAGCAGTATTTGGACAGGGGGCCTCTCCTCTGGGGCCAACGTCCTGACTTTC	CASSIWTGGLSSGANVLTF
.	16	TRBV11-2	TRBJ1-5	many	TGTGCCAGCAGCCCCGGTGGGAGGGGTGGCAATCAGCCCCAGCATTTT	CASSPGGRGGNQPQHF
TRBD2	15	TRBV5-1	TRBJ2-7	many	TGCGCCAGCAGCCCTTGGCGGGAGGGCCGCTACGAGCAGTACTTC	CASSPWREGRYEQYF
TRBD2	15	TRBV7-2	TRBJ2-1	many	TGTGCCAGCAGCTTTCCTAGCGGGAGTAATAATGAGCAGTTCTTC	CASSFPSGSNNEQFF
.	12	TRBV6-5	TRBJ2-2	many	TGTGCCAGCACCCGCGGGGCCGGGGAGCTGTTTTTT	CASTRGAGELFF
TRBD1	15	TRBV6-2/TRBV6-3	TRBJ2-6	many	TGTGCCAGCACCGGGACAGGGGTCGGGGCCAACGTCCTGACTTTC	CASTGTGVGANVLTF
TRBD1	14	TRBV5-1	TRBJ2-1	many	TGCGCCAGCAGCTTGGGACAGGGGGACGATGAGCAGTTCTTC	CASSLGQGDDEQFF
TRBD2	17	TRBV28	TRBJ2-1	many	TGTGCCAGCAGCGCGGGACTAGCGGGAGGGCCGGGGAATGAGCAGTTCTTC	CASSAGLAGGPGNEQFF
.	13	TRBV28	TRBJ2-7	many	TGTGCCAGCAGTATACAGGGACCCTACGAGCAGTACTTC	CASSIQGPYEQYF
.	12	TRBV5-8	TRBJ2-7	many	TGTGCCAGCAGCTTGGTGCTAGGCGAGCAGTACTTC	CASSLVLGEQYF
TRBD1	14	TRBV6-5	TRBJ1-5	many	TGTGCCAGCAGAAAGGGACAGGGTAATCAGCCCCAGCATTTT	CASRKGQGNQPQHF
.	14	TRBV14	TRBJ2-7	many	TGTGCCAGCAGCCAAGAAAACAGAGCCTACGAGCAGTACTTC	CASSQENRAYEQYF
.	15	TRBV7-2	TRBJ2-7	many	TGTGCCAGCAGCTTAATGGCAGGGAAGCCCTACGAGCAGTACTTC	CASSLMAGKPYEQYF
.	12	TRBV28	TRBJ2-7	many	TGTGCCAGCAGTTTTGTAGGTCGCGAGCAGTACTTC	CASSFVGREQYF
.	16	TRBV3-1	TRBJ2-6	many	TGTGCCAGCAGCCAACGTTCCTCCTCTGGGGCCAACGTCCTGACTTTC	CASSQRSSSGANVLTF
.	14	TRBV6-1	TRBJ2-5	.	TGTGCCAGCAGCCCAAGTACAGGAGGAGAGACCCAGTACTTC	CASSPSTGGETQYF